The present T cell receptor beta chain was sequenced within a study of cytomegalovirus exposure and HLA in healthy donors. As for the study in general: Among the 300 to 400 donors who were genotyped, over 70% fell in the genetic ancestry cluster that is associated with self-reported Caucasian donors. Study-wide results and caveats: Later genetic work tied a missense DCLRE1C variant to beta-chain V and J trimming. Cytomegalovirus status, reportedly, was diagnosed with high specificity and sensitivity by the classifier. Most subjects had HLA-A and HLA-B alleles reportedly predicted accurately by TCR beta sequences.

Of note for this clone: Antigen unknown.

The length of the CDR3 is 14 residues. V lost 1 base to trimming and J lost 2 bases, with 8 bases between them. The germline CDR1 and CDR2 sequences are KGHSH and LQKENI. Both 60 Vbeta primers and 13 Jbeta primers went into the PCR. The table came from immunoSEQ multiplex PCR; TCRdb's copy has only in-frame clones and leaves some out. Of under 200,000 clones detected, 60% to 85% appear once; the ten largest clones hold around 2.2%. The source of this sequence is a man aged 45-65 years in good health and CMV-seropositive. The specimen was PBMCs. The chain joins TRBV18 to TRBJ2-5; maybe TRBD1 (5 bases). DNA of the CDR3: TGTGCCAGCTCACCACTGACAGAACAAGAGACCCAGTACTTC. Residues: CASSPLTEQETQYF.